These 25 T cell receptor beta chains share one sample of origin, sequenced in a study of blood T cell repertoires in COVID-19. Profiling relied on immunoSEQ multiplex PCR, and the TCRdb table lists in-frame clones only, not all of them. Altogether about 210,000 clones are present, around 81% being singletons, with the ten largest covering 9.5% to 15%. Material for sequencing was peripheral blood. Receptors were obtained from a human donor in a cohort sampled during active COVID-19.

The chain has TRBV11-2 and TRBJ2-1; TRBD2 agrees at 9 bases. The junction had 2 bases not matched to a gene; V was cut back by 3 bases and J by 2 bases. This CDR3 comprises 15 residues. Germline lookup yields CDR1 SGHAT and CDR2 FQNNGV. The CDR3 protein is CASSFSSGTYNEQFF. The CDR3 DNA sequence: TGTGCCAGCAGCTTCTCTAGCGGGACCTACAATGAGCAGTTCTTC.

V gene TRBV10-2 combines with J gene TRBJ2-7, with D possibly TRBD2 on 6 matching bases. Between the trimmed V and J ends, which lost 3 bases and 3 bases, there was a span of 12 bases. Germline V lookup: CDR1 WSHSY, CDR2 SAAADI. The CDR3 is made up of 14 amino acids. The CDR3 here is CASSDPLGGYEQYF. In DNA form, the CDR3 reads TGCGCCAGCAGTGACCCGTTGGGGGGCTACGAGCAGTACTTC.

This sequence joins TRBV7-9 and TRBJ2-7; 11 positions agree with TRBD1. The germline V gene has CDR1 SEHNR and CDR2 FQNEAQ (reference sequence). The J segment lost 5 bases and the V segment lost 8 bases, leaving 8 bases of the junction unmatched. The CDR3 has 14 residues. The CDR3 sequence is CASRRTGGINEQYF. The CDR3 nucleotides are TGTGCCAGCCGCCGGACAGGGGGCATAAACGAGCAGTACTTC.

J is TRBJ1-2 and V is TRBV3-1 (or the pseudogene TRBV3-2); D not certain. The CDR3 consists of 15 residues. The germline CDR1 and CDR2 sequences are LGHDT and YNNKEL (reference sequence). V was pared by 0 bases and J by 4 bases, with 12 bases between. Here the CDR3 DNA reads TGTGCCAGCAGCCAAGACGGAGAGCAGATCTATGGCTACACCTTC. Encoded protein: CASSQDGEQIYGYTF.

This chain connects TRBV2 to TRBJ2-3; 9 bases are a match to TRBD2. The CDR3 totals 18 residues. V lost 7 bases and J lost 0; bases outside the gene matches: 14. Per the germline V gene, CDR1 is SNHLY and CDR2 is FYNNEI. The CDR3 bases are TGTGCCAGCAAACGCGCCAGCGGGGGACTAGCTAGCACAGATACGCAGTATTTT. Its protein is CASKRASGGLASTDTQYF.

This clone was seen only a few times. The J gene is TRBJ1-4, the V gene TRBV4-1, with D perhaps TRBD1 (6 bases). With 8 bases removed from V and 0 bases from J, the gap between germline ends came to 13 bases. The CDR3 consists of 15 residues. Per the germline V gene, CDR1 is MGHRA and CDR2 is YSYEKL. CDR3: CASRRDRTTNEKLFF. The CDR3 coding sequence is TGCGCCAGCCGGCGTGACAGGACAACTAATGAAAAACTGTTTTTT.

This clone has only a few counts. Distinct nucleotide sequences in the sample also encode this CDR3. This chain connects TRBV28 to TRBJ1-1; D gene ambiguous. Germline V CDR1 and CDR2: MDHEN, SYDVKM. The germline V and J ends were trimmed by 4 bases and 1 base, with 7 bases remaining between them. This CDR3 has 13 residues. The CDR3 is CASSYRQNTEAFF. CDR3 nucleotides: TGTGCCAGCAGTTATAGACAGAACACTGAAGCTTTCTTT.

This clone was seen more than once but under ten times. The chain carries TRBV4-2 and TRBJ1-2; possible D gene TRBD1, 5 bases. Looked up from germline, CDR1 is LGHNA and CDR2 is YNFKEQ. The ends were cut back, 0 bases at V and 6 bases at J, with 14 bases in the middle. This CDR3 region has 15 residues. CDR3 coding DNA: TGTGCCAGCAGCCAAGATGGGGCCCCAGTTGATGGCTACACCTTC. As protein: CASSQDGAPVDGYTF.

The chain combines TRBV7-3 with TRBJ2-3, with D possibly being TRBD1 (6 bases). V was trimmed by 4 bases and J by 10 bases, leaving 21 bases between them. CDR1 SGHTA and CDR2 FQGTGA come from the germline V gene. The CDR3 is 15 amino acids. CDR3 loop: CASSSQGGPRTAQYF. CDR3 nucleotides: TGTGCCAGCAGCTCCCAAGGGGGTCCTCGAACGGCGCAGTATTTT. Looking up the rest from reference TRBV7-3 and TRBJ2-3 gives the full variable domain: GAGVSQTPSNKVTEKGKYVELRCDPISGHTALYWYRQSLGQGPEFLIYFQGTGAADDSGLPNDRFFAVRPEGSVSTLKIQRTERGDSAVYLCASSSQGGPRTAQYFGPGTRLTVL.

The chain links TRBV20-1 to TRBJ1-2; TRBD1 matches 11 bases. The CDR3 loop spans 14 amino acids. The junction had 6 bases not matched to a gene; V was cut back by 5 bases and J by 4 bases. In germline, CDR1 is DFQATT, CDR2 SNEGSKA (reference sequence). This CDR3 is CSAGGQGAGYGYTF. The CDR3 DNA reads TGCAGTGCTGGTGGACAGGGGGCGGGCTATGGCTACACCTTC.

The CDR3 DNA reads TGTGCCAGCAGCGTAGGGGGAGGGAGGCAGCCCCAGCATTTT. Amino acid sequence: CASSVGGGRQPQHF. The chain combines TRBV9 with TRBJ1-5; D is uncertain. The germline V gene encodes CDR1 SGDLS and CDR2 YYNGEE. CDR3 length: 14 amino acids. V shed 0 bases and J shed 7 bases, with 11 bases lying between them.

This chain connects TRBV5-4 to TRBJ2-2; 9 bases agree with TRBD1. J gave up 6 bases and V 3 bases, and 6 bases lay outside the gene matches. Germline V lookup: CDR1 SGHNT, CDR2 YYREEE (reference sequence). The CDR3 has 15 residues. The CDR3 protein is CASSSGQGYAGELFF. As DNA, the CDR3 is TGTGCCAGCAGCTCCGGACAGGGGTATGCCGGGGAGCTGTTTTTT.

This clone was recorded a few times. The rearrangement uses TRBV28 and TRBJ2-4; the match to TRBD2 covers 7 bases. Germline V gives CDR1 MDHEN, CDR2 SYDVKM. The CDR3 contains 15 residues. With 2 bases clipped from V and 6 bases from J, the junction kept 7 bases outside the gene matches. DNA for the CDR3: TGTGCCAGCAGTTTAGGTGGGGCTAGCGGAAACATTCAGTACTTC. It codes for CASSLGGASGNIQYF.

The V gene is TRBV19, the J gene TRBJ2-3; D might be TRBD2 (6 bases). The germline V gene has CDR1 LNHDA and CDR2 SQIVND (reference sequence). V gave up 5 bases and J gave up 0 bases, with 6 bases separating them. This CDR3 contains 13 residues. For the CDR3, the DNA is TGTGCCAGTAGTCGGGAGAGCACAGATACGCAGTATTTT. Its translation: CASSRESTDTQYF.

This chain uses TRBV28 with TRBJ2-5, with D unclear. Between the trimmed V and J ends, which lost 0 bases and 5 bases, there was a span of 4 bases. Germline assignment: CDR1 MDHEN and CDR2 SYDVKM. The CDR3 sequence is 12 residues long. CDR3 coding DNA: TGTGCCAGCAGTTTATGGGAGGAGACCCAGTACTTC. Translating it yields CASSLWEETQYF. Drawing the rest from reference TRBV28 and TRBJ2-5, the complete variable domain is DVKVTQSSRYLVKRTGEKVFLECVQDMDHENMFWYRQDPGLGLRLIYFSYDVKMKEKGDIPEGYSVSREKKERFSLILESASTNQTSMYLCASSLWEETQYFGPGTRLLVL.

This clone showed up just a few times. The chain recombines TRBV25-1 with TRBJ2-7, with a weak D call TRBD1 (7 bases). Germline CDR1 MGHDK, CDR2 SYGVNS. This CDR3 region has 12 residues. Trimming stripped 6 bases from V and 4 bases from J, with 10 bases between. CDR3 in amino acids: CASRTGRYEQYF. The CDR3 nucleotides are TGTGCCAGCAGGACAGGGAGGTACGAGCAGTACTTC.

This clone was observed a handful of times. V usage is TRBV5-6 and J usage is TRBJ2-4; D uncertain. V was pared by 4 bases and J by 4 bases, with 3 bases between. Germline V gene sequence: CDR1 SGHDT, CDR2 YYEEEE. The CDR3 spans 11 residues. The DNA for the CDR3 is TGTGCCAGCAGCCTAAAAAACATTCAGTACTTC. Translated, it gives CASSLKNIQYF. The variable domain in full, with the rest retrieved from reference TRBV5-6 and TRBJ2-4, is DAGVTQSPTHLIKTRGQQVTLRCSPKSGHDTVSWYQQALGQGPQFIFQYYEEEERQRGNFPDRFSGHQFPNYSSELNVNALLLGDSALYLCASSLKNIQYFGAGTRLSVL.

The rearrangement joins TRBV28 to TRBJ1-2, with 9 bases that match TRBD1. The CDR3 contains 17 residues. Germline trimming cut 2 bases from V and 2 bases from J; bases unmatched to any gene: 9. In germline, CDR1 is MDHEN, CDR2 SYDVKM. The CDR3 sequence: CASSLRIRTGDNYGYTF. In DNA, the CDR3 is TGTGCCAGCAGTTTAAGGATTCGGACAGGGGACAACTATGGCTACACCTTC.

CDR3 DNA: TGTGCCAGCTCACCACCAATGGGGAGCGAGACCCAGTACTTC. This codes for CASSPPMGSETQYF. The rearrangement links TRBV18 to TRBJ2-5; D perhaps matches TRBD2 (5 bases). The germline V and J ends were trimmed by 0 bases and 5 bases, with 10 bases remaining between them. CDR1 is KGHSH, CDR2 LQKENI, per germline. The CDR3 is made up of 14 amino acids.

This CDR3 is CASSFTTGSEGQYF. The CDR3 DNA reads TGTGCCAGCAGCTTCACGACAGGTTCTGAGGGCCAGTACTTC. This rearrangement joins TRBV13 to TRBJ2-5; the D gene is possibly TRBD1 (6 bases). Germline CDR1 and CDR2: PRHDT and FYEKMQ (reference sequence). Trimming shortened V by 3 bases and J by 10 bases, and 18 bases separated the two germline ends. The CDR3 is 14 amino acids.

This clone was seen a few times. The V and J genes are TRBV4-1 and TRBJ1-2; TRBD1 matches at 9 bases. Germline values: CDR1 MGHRA, CDR2 YSYEKL. The junction had 4 bases not matched to a gene; V was cut back by 3 bases and J by 5 bases. The CDR3 spans 14 residues. The CDR3 nucleotides read TGCGCCAGCAGCCATTCCGGGACAGGGTATGGCTACACCTTC. Protein: CASSHSGTGYGYTF.

The CDR3 spells CASSVEPSGSYEQYF. CDR3 DNA: TGTGCCAGCAGCGTAGAACCTAGCGGATCCTACGAGCAGTACTTC. This chain connects TRBV9 to TRBJ2-7, with 7 bases identical to TRBD2. Germline V CDR1 and CDR2: SGDLS, YYNGEE. J was trimmed by 1 base and V by 0 bases; bases with no gene match: 4. The CDR3 contains 15 residues.

This chain uses TRBV28 with TRBJ2-7; D unclear. V was cut by 8 bases and J by 5 bases, with 13 bases left in between. The germline V gene encodes CDR1 MDHEN and CDR2 SYDVKM. The CDR3 loop spans 12 amino acids. In DNA form, the CDR3 reads TGTGCCAGCTCATGGTCGAGGAACGAGCAGTACTTC. Translating gives CASSWSRNEQYF. Together with reference TRBV28 and TRBJ2-7, the CDR3 gives the full variable domain: DVKVTQSSRYLVKRTGEKVFLECVQDMDHENMFWYRQDPGLGLRLIYFSYDVKMKEKGDIPEGYSVSREKKERFSLILESASTNQTSMYLCASSWSRNEQYFGPGTRLTVT.

The chain recombines TRBV11-3 with TRBJ2-1; the D gene is possibly TRBD1 (6 bases). V lost 6 bases, J lost 4 bases, and 10 bases lay in between. CDR3 length: 13 residues. Germline-derived CDR1 and CDR2 are SGHNT and YENEEA. The CDR3 DNA reads as TGTGCCAGCAGTCAGGGGAGTTACAATGAGCAGTTCTTC. Amino acids: CASSQGSYNEQFF.

The chain recombines TRBV24-1 with TRBJ2-2, with TRBD1 matching 7 bases. In germline, CDR1 is KGHDR, CDR2 SFDVKD. Germline trimming cut 3 bases from V and 2 bases from J; bases unmatched to any gene: 5. This CDR3 spans 16 amino acids. CDR3 loop: CATSDTGARNTGELFF. The CDR3, as DNA: TGTGCCACCAGTGATACAGGGGCGAGAAACACCGGGGAGCTGTTTTTT.